This entry lists 21 T cell receptor beta chains sequenced from one sample in a study of blood T cell repertoires in COVID-19. Clones were read by immunoSEQ multiplex PCR, and TCRdb kept only the in-frame ones, dropping some. The data contain more than 110,000 clones, 75% to 90% of them singletons. The sequenced sample consisted of peripheral blood. The receptors originated from a human donor in a cohort sampled during active COVID-19.

This rearrangement joins TRBV5-5 to TRBJ2-5, with 7 bases matching TRBD2. CDR3 length: 15 amino acids. The germline CDR1 and CDR2 sequences are SGHKS and YYEKEE (reference sequence). J lost 5 bases, V lost 2 bases, and 9 bases had no gene match. Here the CDR3 DNA reads TGTGCCAGCAGCTTCGACGGGGGGTCACCTGAGACCCAGTACTTC. Protein: CASSFDGGSPETQYF.

The CDR3 loop reads CASSQDRGFTPLHF. CDR3 bases: TGCGCCAGCAGCCAAGACAGGGGGTTCACACCCCTCCACTTT. The chain is built from TRBV4-1 and TRBJ1-6; 7 bases are shared with TRBD1. The CDR3 consists of 14 residues. Trimming took 0 bases from V and 11 from J; bases not matched to a gene: 4. Germline assignment: CDR1 MGHRA and CDR2 YSYEKL.

The chain recombines TRBV11-3 with TRBJ2-2, with TRBD1 identical over 8 bases. The CDR3 is 16 residues long. V lost 2 bases, J lost 5 bases, and 7 bases stayed unmatched. The germline gives CDR1 SGHNT, CDR2 YENEEA. The CDR3: CASSLLRTGRTGELFF. CDR3 nucleotides: TGTGCCAGCAGCTTATTGAGGACAGGGCGAACCGGGGAGCTGTTTTTT.

V usage is TRBV9 and J usage is TRBJ2-3, with 11 bases matching TRBD2. V dropped 2 bases and J dropped 6; count of bases not matched to a gene: 2. Germline V lookup: CDR1 SGDLS, CDR2 YYNGEE. There are 14 residues in the CDR3. Here the CDR3 reads CASSVVAGGDTQYF. In DNA form, the CDR3 reads TGTGCCAGCAGCGTGGTAGCGGGAGGGGATACGCAGTATTTT.

The V call is TRBV19, the J call TRBJ1-1; D unclear. V was cut by 6 bases and J by 5 bases, with 10 bases left in between. Germline CDR1 LNHDA, CDR2 SQIVND (reference sequence). The CDR3 extends over 12 amino acids. The CDR3 loop is CASRRMETEAFF. CDR3 DNA sequence: TGTGCCAGTAGAAGGATGGAGACTGAAGCTTTCTTT.

The chain employs TRBV12-5 and TRBJ1-2, with a possible D match to TRBD1 (6 bases). CDR1 LGHNT and CDR2 FRNRAP come from the germline V gene. The V end lost 4 bases, the J end lost 9 bases, and 15 bases lay between the germline ends. The CDR3 is 13 residues long. CDR3 residues: CASGSGTRYRYTF. CDR3 DNA sequence: TGTGCTAGTGGTTCGGGGACAAGGTATCGCTACACCTTC.

The CDR3 is CASSTGTGGTGELFF. Here the CDR3 DNA reads TGTGCCAGTAGCACCGGGACAGGGGGGACCGGGGAGCTGTTTTTT. The chain carries TRBV19 and TRBJ2-2; 11 positions agree with TRBD1. The V segment lost 6 bases and the J segment 5 bases; nucleotides outside the gene matches: 5. CDR1 and CDR2 (germline): LNHDA, SQIVND (reference sequence). CDR3 length: 15 residues.

DNA for the CDR3: TGTGCCAGCAGCTTAGAGGGTAGCGCCTCGAACATTCAGTACTTC. Translated, it gives CASSLEGSASNIQYF. The chain carries TRBV11-2 and TRBJ2-4, with D possibly being TRBD2 (5 bases). The CDR3 has 15 residues. Germline assignment: CDR1 SGHAT and CDR2 FQNNGV. V was cut by 0 bases and J by 7 bases, with 13 bases left in between.

The V and J genes are TRBV20-1 and TRBJ2-3; D might be TRBD2 (6 bases). Trimming stripped 5 bases from V and 14 bases from J, with 17 bases between. The CDR3 has 11 amino acids. Germline lookup yields CDR1 DFQATT and CDR2 SNEGSKA (reference sequence). The CDR3 nucleotides are TGCAGTGCTCCCCTTCTGAGCGGGCGGTATTTT. This gives the protein CSAPLLSGRYF.

This chain uses TRBV28 with TRBJ2-2; 10 bases are a match to TRBD2. CDR1 is MDHEN and CDR2 is SYDVKM in the germline V gene. The CDR3 is 16 residues long. V trimming: 5 bases; J trimming: 4 bases; junction bases outside the gene matches: 7. The CDR3 DNA follows: TGTGCCAGCAGTCTATCTAGCGGGAGTGCCACCGGGGAGCTGTTTTTT. This translates into CASSLSSGSATGELFF. Filled out from reference TRBV28 and TRBJ2-2, the complete variable domain reads DVKVTQSSRYLVKRTGEKVFLECVQDMDHENMFWYRQDPGLGLRLIYFSYDVKMKEKGDIPEGYSVSREKKERFSLILESASTNQTSMYLCASSLSSGSATGELFFGEGSRLTVL.

This clone was counted between two and nine times. The chain joins TRBV23-1 to TRBJ1-1; D is perhaps TRBD1 (6 bases). TRBV23-1 is classed as an ORF, of uncertain function. The CDR3 length is 14 residues. Trimming took off 6 bases at V and 3 bases at J, with 14 bases between the two ends. CDR3: CASRTRGKDTEAFF. CDR3 DNA: TGCGCCAGCAGGACCAGGGGTAAGGACACTGAAGCTTTCTTT.

The chain couples TRBV21-1 to TRBJ2-2; the D call of TRBD2 is as the table states it, not checked on the DNA. TRBV21-1 is a pseudogene. The CDR3 covers 15 residues. CDR3 bases: TGTGCCAGCAGCAATGTCGGTTCGAACACCGGGGAGCTGTTTTTT. Translating it yields CASSNVGSNTGELFF.

The chain's CDR3 is CASSLSTRGSPYEQYF. CDR3 DNA: TGTGCCAGCAGTTTATCGACCAGGGGGTCACCCTACGAGCAGTACTTC. The chain uses TRBV27 and TRBJ2-7; 7 positions agree with TRBD1. CDR1 is MNHEY and CDR2 is SMNVEV in the germline V gene (reference sequence). V was clipped by 0 bases and J by 2 bases; unmatched bases: 7. This CDR3 comprises 16 residues.

The count of this clone is one. The gene calls are TRBV7-3 and TRBJ2-3; 8 nucleotides line up with TRBD2. V gave up 1 base and J gave up 3 bases; unmatched junction bases: 6. The CDR3 is 16 amino acids. The germline CDR1 and CDR2 sequences are SGHTA and FQGTGA. CDR3 loop: CASSLIAAGATDTQYF. CDR3 nucleotide sequence: TGTGCCAGCAGCTTAATTGCAGCGGGAGCAACAGATACGCAGTATTTT.

V usage is TRBV5-1 and J usage is TRBJ2-2; tentative D call: TRBD1 (7 bases). Trimming left V 0 bases short and J 3 bases short, with 15 bases between. In germline, CDR1 is SGHRS, CDR2 YFSETQ. This CDR3 region has 17 residues. The DNA for the CDR3 is TGCGCCAGCAGCTTGGATCAGGGGGGAAGTGACACCGGGGAGCTGTTTTTT. Amino acid sequence: CASSLDQGGSDTGELFF.

The chain recombines TRBV28 with TRBJ2-7, with D perhaps matching TRBD1 (5 bases). Trimming cost V 4 bases and J 1 base, with 8 bases left between them. Germline loops: CDR1 MDHEN, CDR2 SYDVKM. CDR3 length equals 13 residues. DNA of the CDR3: TGTGCCAGCAGTTCGACAGCTTCCTACGAGCAGTACGTC. It specifies CASSSTASYEQYV.

The chain has TRBV18 and TRBJ2-5; D gene unclear. The CDR3 is 12 residues long. Trimming removed 1 base from V and 4 bases from J, with 4 bases in between. CDR1 and CDR2 (germline): KGHSH, LQKENI. Written as DNA, the CDR3 is TGTGCCAGCTCACCACGAGGAGAGACCCAGTACTTC. Translating gives CASSPRGETQYF.

For the CDR3, the DNA is TGTGCCAGTACCTCTGCGGGACTCGGGGAAAAACTGTTTTTT. It codes for CASTSAGLGEKLFF. This chain connects TRBV19 to TRBJ1-4; the D gene is possibly TRBD1 (5 bases). The CDR3 runs to 14 residues. The V gene's germline CDR1 is LNHDA and CDR2 SQIVND (reference sequence). The V and J ends lost 7 bases and 8 bases respectively, with 17 bases between them. Full variable domain (rest looked up from reference TRBV19 and TRBJ1-4): DGGITQSPKYLFRKEGQNVTLSCEQNLNHDAMYWYRQDPGQGLRLIYYSQIVNDFQKGDIAEGYSVSREKKESFPLTVTSAQKNPTAFYLCASTSAGLGEKLFFGSGTQLSVL.

The chain combines TRBV6-5 with TRBJ1-2; perhaps TRBD1 as D (6 bases). Germline CDR1 and CDR2: MNHEY and SVGAGI. Trimming shortened V by 7 bases and J by 6 bases, and 18 bases separated the two germline ends. The CDR3 totals 14 residues. CDR3 region: CASTRTDSRNGYTF. Here the CDR3 DNA reads TGTGCCAGCACCCGGACAGATTCAAGGAATGGCTACACCTTC.

This chain links TRBV19 with TRBJ1-5; 7 bases line up with TRBD1. The CDR3 covers 15 residues. Germline V gives CDR1 LNHDA, CDR2 SQIVND (reference sequence). V trimming: 5 bases; J trimming: 2 bases; junction bases outside the gene matches: 6. The CDR3 protein is CASSAVTGRNQPQHF. In DNA, the CDR3 is TGTGCCAGTAGTGCCGTGACAGGGCGCAATCAGCCCCAGCATTTT.

DNA for the CDR3: TGTGCCAGCTCACCACGTCAGGCCGGGGGATATAGCAATCAGCCCCAGCATTTT. It is translated as CASSPRQAGGYSNQPQHF. The rearrangement links TRBV18 to TRBJ1-5; the D gene is possibly TRBD1 (5 bases). Per germline, CDR1 KGHSH and CDR2 LQKENI. The V and J ends lost 1 base and 0 bases respectively, with 16 bases between them. The CDR3 contains 18 residues. Based on the CDR3 plus reference TRBV18 and TRBJ1-5, the full variable domain is NAGVMQNPRHLVRRRGQEARLRCSPMKGHSHVYWYRQLPEEGLKFMVYLQKENIIDESGMPKERFSAEFPKEGPSILRIQQVVRGDSAAYFCASSPRQAGGYSNQPQHFGDGTRLSIL.